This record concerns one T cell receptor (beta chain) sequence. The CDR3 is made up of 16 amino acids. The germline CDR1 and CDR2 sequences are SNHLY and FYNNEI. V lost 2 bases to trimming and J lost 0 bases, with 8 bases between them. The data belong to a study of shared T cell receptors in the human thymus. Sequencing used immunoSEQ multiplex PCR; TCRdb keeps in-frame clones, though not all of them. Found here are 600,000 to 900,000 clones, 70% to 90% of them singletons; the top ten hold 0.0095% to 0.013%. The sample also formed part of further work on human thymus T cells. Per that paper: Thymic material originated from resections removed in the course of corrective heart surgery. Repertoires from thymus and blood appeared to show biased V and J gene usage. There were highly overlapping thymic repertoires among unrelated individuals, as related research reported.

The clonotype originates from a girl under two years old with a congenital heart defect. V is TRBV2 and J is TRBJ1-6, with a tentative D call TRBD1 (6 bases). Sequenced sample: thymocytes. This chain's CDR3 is CASSERQASYNSPLHF. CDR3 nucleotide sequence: TGTGCCAGCAGTGAAAGACAGGCCTCCTATAATTCACCCCTCCACTTT.